This passage covers 3 T cell receptor beta chains from one sample sequenced in a study of T cells in narcolepsy. Profiled with immunoSEQ multiplex PCR; TCRdb holds only in-frame clones, not every one. The table lists roughly 23,000 clones, about 86% of them singletons, with around 3.9% in the top ten. The sample consisted of memory (CD45RA-) CD4+ T cells from blood. Receptors were obtained from a human donor in good health.

The rearrangement joins TRBV6-1 to TRBJ2-3, with D tentatively TRBD1 (5 bases). Trimming removed 6 bases from V and 3 bases from J, with 13 bases in between. CDR1 is MNHNS, CDR2 SASEGT, per germline. This CDR3 is built from 14 residues. The CDR3 DNA reads as TGTGCCAGCAGCGAACGACAGTTTACAGATACGCAGTATTTT. Translating gives CASSERQFTDTQYF.

The chain has TRBV12-5 and TRBJ2-3, with D possibly TRBD2 on 6 matching bases. The CDR3 runs to 12 residues. Trimming removed 6 bases at V and 5 bases at J, with 9 bases between. From germline, CDR1 is LGHNT and CDR2 FRNRAP. The CDR3 is CASGGGGDTQYF. The CDR3 nucleotides are TGTGCTAGTGGGGGAGGCGGAGATACGCAGTATTTT.

This clone has more than one count but fewer than ten. The chain employs TRBV6-5 and TRBJ1-1; weak D call: TRBD1 (6 bases). The CDR3 spans 15 residues. Germline assignment: CDR1 MNHEY and CDR2 SVGAGI. The V gene lost 7 bases and the J gene lost 0 bases, with 15 bases spanning the gap. CDR3 DNA sequence: TGTGCCAGCATAAGCACAGGGAGTTTGAACACTGAAGCTTTCTTT. Protein product: CASISTGSLNTEAFF.